A selection of T cell receptor beta chains follows, all from one sample in a study of cytomegalovirus exposure and HLA in healthy donors. Measured with immunoSEQ multiplex PCR; TCRdb has only the in-frame clones, and not every one. The table includes 250,000 to 400,000 clones, approximately 86% detected once. The sample comprised PBMCs. The receptors derive from a man aged 25 to 45 in good health and CMV-seronegative. The CDR3 runs from the conserved cysteine through the conserved F or W. Each record gives: V gene, CDR3 length, D gene, J gene, clone size, CDR3 DNA, CDR3 protein. The D gene is left open where the match is weak. Part of the rows lack a size; the others show once, few, many or a class for expanded clones.

>TRBV10-3|14|TRBD1|TRBJ2-4|NA
TGTGCCATCAGCCCACAGGGGGCCAAAAACATTCAGTACTTC
CAISPQGAKNIQYF
>TRBV11-2|17|NA|TRBJ2-1|NA
TGTGCCAGCAGCTCTCGGGCAGGGGATTTCTCCTACAATGAGCAGTTCTTC
CASSSRAGDFSYNEQFF
>TRBV5-4|14|NA|TRBJ2-2|NA
TGTGCCAGCAGCGGGAAGGGGCTCACCGGGGAGCTGTTTTTT
CASSGKGLTGELFF
>TRBV13|13|TRBD1|TRBJ2-5|NA
TGTGCCAGCAGCTTCGCAGGGGGAGAGACCCAGTACTTC
CASSFAGGETQYF
>TRBV6-5|15|NA|TRBJ2-1|once
TGTGCCAGCAGTTACTCGAGAGCAGGCAGCAATGAGCAGTTCTTC
CASSYSRAGSNEQFF
>TRBV7-2|15|TRBD2|TRBJ2-7|NA
TGTGCCAGCATCCCGGGCGCGGGGGGGTTCCACGAGCAGTACTTC
CASIPGAGGFHEQYF
>TRBV7-2|13|NA|TRBJ1-2|few
TGTGCCAGCAGCTTAACAGGCACCTATGGCTACACCTTC
CASSLTGTYGYTF
>TRBV5-6|13|NA|TRBJ2-3|NA
TGTGCCAGCGGGCGGGGAGGCACAGATACGCAGTATTTT
CASGRGGTDTQYF
>TRBV27|15|TRBD1|TRBJ1-5|NA
TGTGCCAGCAGTTTAGCAGGGGGCGCCAATCAGCCCCAGCATTTT
CASSLAGGANQPQHF
>TRBV7-4|15|TRBD2|TRBJ2-3|NA
TGTGCCAACCCCCGACTAGCGGGGTTGGGGGATACGCAGTATTTT
CANPRLAGLGDTQYF
>TRBV5-1|16|NA|TRBJ2-1|NA
TGCGCCAGCAGCTTGGACCCGGGACTTGGATACAATGAGCAGTTCTTC
CASSLDPGLGYNEQFF
>TRBV7-2|12|NA|TRBJ2-1|NA
TGTGCCAGCAGCCTATCGGGGGTTGAGCAGTTCTTC
CASSLSGVEQFF
>TRBV6-1|15|NA|TRBJ1-2|NA
TGTGCCAGCAGTGGCCCCGGGAGGGCGGACTATGGCTACACCTTC
CASSGPGRADYGYTF
>TRBV7-9|16|NA|TRBJ1-2|NA
TGTGCCAGCACCAACTTGGACAGATCATTTTACTATGGCTACACCTTC
CASTNLDRSFYYGYTF
>TRBV18|18|TRBD2|TRBJ2-5|NA
TGTGCCAGCTCACCACCGGTTATGAGTGCGGGGGTGAGGGAGACCCAGTACTTC
CASSPPVMSAGVRETQYF
>TRBV6-5|14|TRBD1|TRBJ2-5|NA
TGTGCCAGCAGTCGGGGACAGGGGAAAGAGACCCAGTACTTC
CASSRGQGKETQYF
>TRBV25-1|15|NA|TRBJ1-1|NA
TGTGCCAGCAGTGAATCGTGGCAGGAGAACACTGAAGCTTTCTTT
CASSESWQENTEAFF
>TRBV6-5|15|NA|TRBJ2-3|NA
TGTGCCAGCTCCAGGGGCGGGGGTTTTACAGATACGCAGTATTTT
CASSRGGGFTDTQYF
>TRBV9|13|NA|TRBJ2-1|NA
TGTGCCAGCAGCGGTGGAGGGGCGGATGAGCAGTTCTTC
CASSGGGADEQFF
>TRBV27|13|NA|TRBJ2-5|NA
TGTGCCAGCAGTTTGCGGGGAGGTGAGACCCAGTACTTC
CASSLRGGETQYF
>TRBV5-4|14|TRBD1|TRBJ1-6|NA
TGTGCCAGCAGCCCAGGGGGTGGGAATTCACCCCTCCACTTT
CASSPGGGNSPLHF
>TRBV4-3|16|TRBD2|TRBJ2-7|NA
TGCGCCAGCAGCCAAGGAGGAGGACTAGGGAGCTACGAGCAGTACTTC
CASSQGGGLGSYEQYF
>TRBV2|13|NA|TRBJ1-2|NA
TGTGCCAGCAGTGGTGGCAGGGAAGACCCTGGCACCTTC
CASSGGREDPGTF
>TRBV6-1|15|NA|TRBJ2-7|NA
TGTGCCAGCAGGGATCGGCTAGGCGGTTCCTACGAGCAGTACTTC
CASRDRLGGSYEQYF
>TRBV27|15|TRBD1|TRBJ1-2|NA
TGTGCCAGCAGCTCCACCGGGACAGGGGACTATGGCTACACCTTC
CASSSTGTGDYGYTF